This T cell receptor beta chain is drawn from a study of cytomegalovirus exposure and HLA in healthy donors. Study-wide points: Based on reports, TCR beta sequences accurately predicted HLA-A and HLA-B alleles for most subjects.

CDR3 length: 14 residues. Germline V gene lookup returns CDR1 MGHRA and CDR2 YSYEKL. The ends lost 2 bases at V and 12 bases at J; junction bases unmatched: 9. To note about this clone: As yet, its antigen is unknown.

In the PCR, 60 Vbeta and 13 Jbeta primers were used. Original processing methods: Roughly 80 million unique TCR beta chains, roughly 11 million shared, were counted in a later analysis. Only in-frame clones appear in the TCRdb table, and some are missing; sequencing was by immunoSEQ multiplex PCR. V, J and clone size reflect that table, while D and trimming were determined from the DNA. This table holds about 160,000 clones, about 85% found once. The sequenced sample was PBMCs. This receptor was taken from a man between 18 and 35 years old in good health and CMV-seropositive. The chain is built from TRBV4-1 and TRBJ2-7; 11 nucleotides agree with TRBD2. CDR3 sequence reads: CASSQSPTSGDTYF. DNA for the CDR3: TGCGCCAGCAGCCAATCCCCGACTAGCGGGGACACGTACTTC.